The 17 T cell receptor beta chains below all came from one sample that was sequenced in a study of post-analysis software for immune sequencing data. Study outcomes and limitations: TRBV5-6, TRBV5-1 and TRBV20-1 were among a few TRBV segments more frequent in patients than controls.

Unique molecular identifiers featured in each of the TCR beta cDNA libraries. Each CDR3 protein is one row after TCRdb ran MiXCR on the PCR reads. The table lists 350,000 to 450,000 distinct CDR3 sequences, roughly 38% of them singletons, with less than 10% in the top ten. Antigen specificity for these receptors is unknown. The sequenced sample consisted of blood. These receptors were collected from a girl aged 2 to 10 with multiple sclerosis.

This clonotype showed up just a few times. The V gene is TRBV12-3 or TRBV12-4, the J gene TRBJ2-5; D is possibly TRBD2 (6 bases). The CDR3 spans 13 residues. V was pared by 6 bases and J by 4 bases, with 12 bases between. The CDR3 protein is CASRSGVGETQYF. For the CDR3, the DNA is TGTGCCAGCAGATCGGGAGTCGGAGAGACCCAGTACTTC.

This clonotype was picked up one time. J is TRBJ2-7 and V is TRBV2, with a possible D match to TRBD2 (5 bases). Germline-derived CDR1 and CDR2 are SNHLY and FYNNEI. Trimming left V 4 bases short and J 5 bases short, with 18 bases between. This CDR3 contains 15 residues. CDR3 sequence: CASSGKPLANHEQYF. The CDR3 bases are TGTGCCAGCAGTGGAAAGCCGCTAGCCAACCACGAGCAGTACTTC. The whole variable domain, remainder taken from reference TRBV2 and TRBJ2-7, is EPEVTQTPSHQVTQMGQEVILRCVPISNHLYFYWYRQILGQKVEFLVSFYNNEISEKSEIFDDQFSVERPDGSNFTLKIRSTKLEDSAMYFCASSGKPLANHEQYFGPGTRLTVT.

This clonotype has just a few counts. The CDR3 DNA reads TGCAGCGTTGAAGAGAGAAGGGAATCCTACGAGCAGTACTTC. Encoded protein: CSVEERRESYEQYF. The chain employs TRBV29-1 and TRBJ2-7; no definite D call. Germline CDR1 and CDR2: SQVTM and ANQGSEA. The V end was cut by 0 bases, the J end by 1 base, with 10 bases between. This CDR3 region has 14 residues.

About this clonotype itself: One junction end disagrees with the germline gene, perhaps due to a read error. The rearrangement joins TRBV3-1 to TRBJ1-2; 7 bases align to TRBD1. Germline V lookup: CDR1 LGHDT, CDR2 YNNKEL (reference sequence). CDR3 size: 17 residues. In DNA, the CDR3 is TGTGCCAGCAGTCAAGATCACCTACAGGGGTTCGGCTATGGCTACACCTTC. It codes for CASSQDHLQGFGYGYTF.

This clonotype was recorded only once. This chain uses TRBV12-3 or TRBV12-4 with TRBJ1-1, with D perhaps matching TRBD1 (5 bases). Trimming left V 6 bases short and J 0 bases short, with 8 bases between. The CDR3 runs to 13 residues. The CDR3 loop is CASRQGLNTEAFF. In nucleotides, the CDR3 is TGTGCCAGCAGGCAGGGCTTGAACACTGAAGCTTTCTTT.

The rearrangement uses TRBV5-1 and TRBJ1-2, with D possibly being TRBD1 (5 bases). Deletions cut 4 bases from V and 3 bases from J, with 19 bases between. Germline assignment: CDR1 SGHRS and CDR2 YFSETQ. CDR3 size: 16 residues. CDR3 residues: CASSPGVGPRYYGYTF. For the CDR3, the DNA is TGCGCCAGCAGCCCAGGAGTGGGACCACGGTACTATGGCTACACCTTC.

The chain carries TRBV5-1 and TRBJ2-7, with 11 nucleotides matching TRBD2. Trimming cost V 0 bases and J 0 bases; bases outside gene matches: 14. The CDR3 is made up of 20 amino acids. From germline, CDR1 is SGHRS and CDR2 YFSETQ. The CDR3 spells CASSLARGLAGGLSSYEQYF. CDR3 sequence (DNA): TGCGCCAGCAGCTTGGCCCGAGGGCTAGCGGGGGGCCTTAGCTCCTACGAGCAGTACTTC.

In this sample, this clonotype is medium-sized. This chain connects TRBV7-2 to TRBJ2-6; D uncertain. V was clipped by 1 base and J by 4 bases, with 8 bases between them. CDR1 and CDR2 from the germline V gene are SGHTA and FQGNSA. This CDR3 is 15 amino acids long. CDR3 residues: CASSLGLSGANVLTF. The CDR3 DNA reads as TGTGCCAGCAGCTTAGGGCTATCGGGGGCCAACGTCCTGACTTTC.

DNA for the CDR3: TGTGCCAGCAGCTTCGGACTGCTCTATGGCTACACCTTC. Residues: CASSFGLLYGYTF. This sequence joins TRBV11-2 and TRBJ1-2, with unresolved D. This CDR3 is built from 13 residues. The V and J ends lost 3 bases and 4 bases respectively, with 9 bases between them. Germline-derived CDR1 and CDR2 are SGHAT and FQNNGV.

This clonotype was observed a few times. V usage is TRBV10-1 and J usage is TRBJ2-3; no clear D gene. V was shortened by 3 bases and J by 1 base, with 8 bases between the two germline ends. Germline CDR1 WNHNN, CDR2 SYGVQD (reference sequence). This CDR3 is built from 14 residues. CDR3 coding DNA: TGCGCCAGCAGTGACGGTTGGGGCACAGATACGCAGTATTTT. Protein sequence: CASSDGWGTDTQYF.

The chain couples TRBV9 to TRBJ1-6, with D uncertain. Between the trimmed V and J ends, which lost 3 bases and 6 bases, there was a span of 13 bases. Germline assignment: CDR1 SGDLS and CDR2 YYNGEE. The CDR3 is 15 residues long. DNA of the CDR3: TGTGCCAGCAGCGCACGGGGTCCCGCTAATTCACCCCTCCACTTT. This translates into CASSARGPANSPLHF.

This clonotype was observed once. This rearrangement joins TRBV24-1 to TRBJ2-5; D call uncertain. Matching the DNA end better, TRBJ2-7 makes the J call doubtful. The CDR3 length is 13 residues. Germline CDR1 KGHDR, CDR2 SFDVKD. In DNA form, the CDR3 reads TGTGCCACCAGTGACCCCGGACGCGACGAGCAGTACTTC. It codes for CATSDPGRDEQYF.

This clonotype has only a few counts. The chain uses TRBV6-5 and TRBJ2-5; 7 bases map to TRBD1. V shed 7 bases and J 4 bases; nucleotides not matched to a gene: 3. Looked up from germline, CDR1 is MNHEY and CDR2 is SVGAGI. The CDR3 has 12 amino acids. DNA of the CDR3: TGTGCCAGCAAGGCAGGGGGAGAGACCCAGTACTTC. Residues: CASKAGGETQYF.

This clonotype was recorded a few times. The V and J genes are TRBV29-1 and TRBJ2-1, with a possible D match to TRBD2 (6 bases). Trimming shortened V by 7 bases and J by 2 bases, and 18 bases separated the two germline ends. From germline, CDR1 is SQVTM and CDR2 ANQGSEA. This CDR3 spans 15 amino acids. CDR3 sequence reads: CSAKSVGGTYNEQFF. DNA of the CDR3: TGCAGCGCTAAATCGGTTGGGGGGACCTACAATGAGCAGTTCTTC.

The V gene is TRBV6-2 or TRBV6-3, the J gene TRBJ2-1; D is possibly TRBD2 (6 bases). This CDR3 contains 16 residues. V lost 5 bases, J lost 2 bases, and 16 bases lay in between. Germline V gene data show CDR1 as MNHEY and CDR2 as SVGEGT. CDR3 nucleotide sequence: TGTGCCAGCAGTCTTACAGGCCCGGGGGCCTACAATGAGCAGTTCTTC. As protein: CASSLTGPGAYNEQFF.

This rearrangement joins TRBV7-3 to TRBJ2-1; TRBD2 agrees at 12 bases. Germline-derived CDR1 and CDR2 are SGHTA and FQGTGA. The length of the CDR3 is 17 residues. Trimming took 0 bases from V and 7 from J; bases not matched to a gene: 7. The CDR3 nucleotides are TGTGCCAGCAGCTTAACTGGGCTAGCGGGAGGGCTAAATGAGCAGTTCTTC. The encoded protein is CASSLTGLAGGLNEQFF.

The V and J genes are TRBV3-1 and TRBJ1-1, with 10 bases aligning to TRBD1. The CDR3 length is 18 residues. CDR1 and CDR2 (germline): LGHDT, YNNKEL (reference sequence). The V segment lost 0 bases and the J segment 10 bases; nucleotides outside the gene matches: 17. The CDR3 DNA sequence: TGTGCCAGCAGCCAAGAGACCCCCCGACAGGGGGCAATTAGTCTAGCTTTCTTT. Encoded protein: CASSQETPRQGAISLAFF.